This is a list of T cell receptor beta chains from one sample in a study of blood T cell repertoires in COVID-19. Measured with immunoSEQ multiplex PCR; TCRdb has only the in-frame clones, and not every one. The sample has about 80,000 clones, 80% to 90% seen once; the top ten hold about 16%. Sequenced input: peripheral blood. The receptors stem from a woman of 80 years or more with acute or convalescent COVID-19. Both conserved end residues are part of each CDR3. Fields, in order: V gene, J gene, clone size, D gene, CDR3 protein, CDR3 DNA. D genes are given only for firm matches. Size values are once, few and many counts, or a class for expanded clones, and some rows have none.

V gene: TRBV18
J gene: TRBJ1-4
clone size: .
D gene: .
CDR3 protein: CASSPFRDTEKLFF
CDR3 DNA: TGTGCCAGCTCACCGTTTCGGGATACCGAAAAACTGTTTTTT

V gene: TRBV19
J gene: TRBJ1-2
clone size: .
D gene: TRBD1
CDR3 protein: CASSTETGPNYGYTF
CDR3 DNA: TGTGCCAGTAGTACAGAGACAGGGCCGAACTATGGCTACACCTTC

V gene: TRBV20-1
J gene: TRBJ2-1
clone size: .
D gene: TRBD2
CDR3 protein: CSAGRGNEQFF
CDR3 DNA: TGCAGTGCCGGGAGGGGAAATGAGCAGTTCTTC

V gene: TRBV5-1
J gene: TRBJ1-5
clone size: once
D gene: .
CDR3 protein: CASSLDGVSLKPQHF
CDR3 DNA: TGCGCCAGCAGCTTGGACGGAGTCTCTCTGAAGCCCCAGCATTTT

V gene: TRBV7-9
J gene: TRBJ1-5
clone size: few
D gene: TRBD1
CDR3 protein: CASSLGQGARPQHF
CDR3 DNA: TGTGCCAGCAGCTTAGGACAGGGGGCGCGGCCCCAGCATTTT

V gene: TRBV11-3
J gene: TRBJ2-1
clone size: .
D gene: TRBD2
CDR3 protein: CASSLSGGASYNEQFF
CDR3 DNA: TGTGCCAGCAGCTTAAGCGGGGGGGCATCCTACAATGAGCAGTTCTTC

V gene: TRBV2
J gene: TRBJ1-4
clone size: .
D gene: .
CDR3 protein: CATMTPGKNEKLFF
CDR3 DNA: TGTGCCACCATGACACCAGGGAAGAATGAAAAACTGTTTTTT

V gene: TRBV3-1/TRBV3-2
J gene: TRBJ1-1
clone size: .
D gene: TRBD1
CDR3 protein: CASSQEKGQSTEAFF
CDR3 DNA: TGTGCCAGCAGCCAAGAAAAGGGACAGAGCACTGAAGCTTTCTTT

V gene: TRBV7-9
J gene: TRBJ1-2
clone size: .
D gene: .
CDR3 protein: CASSHGQSYGYTF
CDR3 DNA: TGTGCCAGCAGTCACGGACAGTCGTATGGCTACACCTTC

V gene: TRBV19
J gene: TRBJ1-1
clone size: .
D gene: .
CDR3 protein: CASSIPGITTEAFF
CDR3 DNA: TGTGCCAGTAGTATTCCGGGAATTACCACTGAAGCTTTCTTT

V gene: TRBV19
J gene: TRBJ1-1
clone size: .
D gene: .
CDR3 protein: CASTMGGLNTEAFF
CDR3 DNA: TGTGCCAGTACCATGGGAGGGCTGAACACTGAAGCTTTCTTT

V gene: TRBV11-3
J gene: TRBJ2-3
clone size: .
D gene: .
CDR3 protein: CASSFGGPSTDTQYF
CDR3 DNA: TGTGCCAGCAGCTTCGGGGGGCCTAGCACAGATACGCAGTATTTT

V gene: TRBV25-1
J gene: TRBJ2-2
clone size: .
D gene: .
CDR3 protein: CASSDLRAGNTGELFF
CDR3 DNA: TGTGCCAGCAGTGATCTCCGGGCGGGGAACACCGGGGAGCTGTTTTTT

V gene: TRBV5-8
J gene: TRBJ1-2
clone size: once
D gene: .
CDR3 protein: CASSLRGSTNYGYTF
CDR3 DNA: TGTGCCAGCAGCTTGAGAGGATCTACTAACTATGGCTACACCTTC

V gene: TRBV5-4
J gene: TRBJ2-3
clone size: .
D gene: .
CDR3 protein: CASSLQRSTDTQYF
CDR3 DNA: TGTGCCAGCAGCTTACAGCGGAGCACAGATACGCAGTATTTT

V gene: TRBV7-2
J gene: TRBJ1-5
clone size: .
D gene: .
CDR3 protein: CASSPRYDQPQHF
CDR3 DNA: TGTGCCAGCAGCCCACGGTACGATCAGCCCCAGCATTTT

V gene: TRBV6-5
J gene: TRBJ2-3
clone size: once
D gene: TRBD2
CDR3 protein: CASSYVAGGDTQYF
CDR3 DNA: TGTGCCAGCAGTTACGTAGCGGGGGGAGATACGCAGTATTTT

V gene: TRBV2
J gene: TRBJ1-1
clone size: .
D gene: .
CDR3 protein: CASKTLNTEAFF
CDR3 DNA: TGTGCCAGCAAGACACTGAACACTGAAGCTTTCTTT

V gene: TRBV15
J gene: TRBJ2-5
clone size: few
D gene: .
CDR3 protein: CATSRGGAPGQETQYF
CDR3 DNA: TGTGCCACCAGCAGAGGCGGGGCTCCGGGGCAGGAGACCCAGTACTTC

V gene: TRBV30
J gene: TRBJ1-6
clone size: once
D gene: .
CDR3 protein: CAWHQGSDSPLHF
CDR3 DNA: TGTGCCTGGCACCAGGGTTCGGATTCACCCCTCCACTTT

V gene: TRBV19
J gene: TRBJ1-5
clone size: .
D gene: TRBD1
CDR3 protein: CASSIGQGAFSNQPQHF
CDR3 DNA: TGTGCCAGTAGTATTGGACAGGGGGCGTTTAGTAATCAGCCCCAGCATTTT

V gene: TRBV7-2
J gene: TRBJ2-2
clone size: .
D gene: .
CDR3 protein: CASSLRRGNTGELFF
CDR3 DNA: TGTGCCAGCAGCTTGCGTCGGGGGAACACCGGGGAGCTGTTTTTT

V gene: TRBV5-1
J gene: TRBJ1-6
clone size: .
D gene: .
CDR3 protein: CASSLDTGNNSPLHF
CDR3 DNA: TGCGCCAGCAGCTTGGATACAGGAAATAATTCACCCCTCCACTTT

V gene: TRBV25-1
J gene: TRBJ2-7
clone size: .
D gene: .
CDR3 protein: CASTRQVPYEQYF
CDR3 DNA: TGTGCCAGCACAAGACAGGTCCCCTACGAGCAGTACTTC

V gene: TRBV19
J gene: TRBJ1-1
clone size: .
D gene: .
CDR3 protein: CASSIPGNTEAFF
CDR3 DNA: TGTGCCAGTAGTATCCCGGGGAACACTGAAGCTTTCTTT

V gene: TRBV4-1
J gene: TRBJ1-6
clone size: .
D gene: TRBD1
CDR3 protein: CASSQSAGTENSPLHF
CDR3 DNA: TGCGCCAGCAGCCAAAGCGCCGGGACAGAGAATTCACCCCTCCACTTT

V gene: TRBV28
J gene: TRBJ1-5
clone size: few
D gene: TRBD1
CDR3 protein: CASTLDRVQPQHF
CDR3 DNA: TGTGCCAGCACCTTGGACAGGGTGCAGCCCCAGCATTTT

V gene: TRBV5-4
J gene: TRBJ2-1
clone size: .
D gene: TRBD2
CDR3 protein: CASSLGTSGGAENEQFF
CDR3 DNA: TGTGCCAGCAGCTTGGGGACTAGCGGGGGGGCCGAGAATGAGCAGTTCTTC

V gene: TRBV7-9
J gene: TRBJ2-3
clone size: .
D gene: .
CDR3 protein: CASSLARASDTQYF
CDR3 DNA: TGTGCCAGCAGCTTAGCGAGGGCATCAGATACGCAGTATTTT

V gene: TRBV27
J gene: TRBJ1-2
clone size: .
D gene: TRBD1
CDR3 protein: CASSLSGTGAALEGYTF
CDR3 DNA: TGTGCCAGCAGTTTATCGGGGACAGGGGCCGCCCTGGAAGGCTACACCTTC

V gene: TRBV28
J gene: TRBJ1-1
clone size: .
D gene: TRBD1
CDR3 protein: CASRGQGVSEAFF
CDR3 DNA: TGTGCCAGCAGAGGACAGGGGGTATCTGAAGCTTTCTTT

V gene: TRBV10-3
J gene: TRBJ2-5
clone size: .
D gene: .
CDR3 protein: CAISESPGRQETQYF
CDR3 DNA: TGTGCCATCAGTGAGTCACCTGGCAGGCAAGAGACCCAGTACTTC

V gene: TRBV7-9
J gene: TRBJ2-3
clone size: .
D gene: .
CDR3 protein: CASSFHAGSTDTQYF
CDR3 DNA: TGTGCCAGCAGCTTCCACGCGGGGTCCACAGATACGCAGTATTTT

V gene: TRBV9
J gene: TRBJ2-7
clone size: few
D gene: .
CDR3 protein: CASSVGGVSSYEQYF
CDR3 DNA: TGTGCCAGCAGCGTTGGCGGGGTTAGCTCCTACGAGCAGTACTTC

V gene: TRBV7-2
J gene: TRBJ2-7
clone size: .
D gene: TRBD1
CDR3 protein: CASSSGGRFYEQYF
CDR3 DNA: TGTGCCAGCAGCTCAGGGGGCAGGTTCTACGAGCAGTACTTC

V gene: TRBV14
J gene: TRBJ1-3
clone size: .
D gene: .
CDR3 protein: CASSQDTRRVNTIYF
CDR3 DNA: TGTGCCAGCAGCCAAGATACAAGGCGGGTAAACACCATATATTTT

V gene: TRBV7-2
J gene: TRBJ1-2
clone size: few
D gene: .
CDR3 protein: CASRSSLASRSGYTF
CDR3 DNA: TGTGCCAGCAGATCATCCTTGGCCTCTCGAAGTGGCTACACCTTC

V gene: TRBV7-9
J gene: TRBJ1-2
clone size: .
D gene: .
CDR3 protein: CASSLAGRANYGYTF
CDR3 DNA: TGTGCCAGCAGCTTAGCAGGCAGGGCTAACTATGGCTACACCTTC

V gene: TRBV3-1/TRBV3-2
J gene: TRBJ2-7
clone size: .
D gene: TRBD1
CDR3 protein: CASSQAGTGRKYF
CDR3 DNA: TGTGCCAGCAGCCAAGCCGGGACAGGTAGGAAGTACTTC

V gene: TRBV28
J gene: TRBJ1-1
clone size: .
D gene: .
CDR3 protein: CASSLGAMKREAFF
CDR3 DNA: TGTGCCAGCAGTTTGGGGGCGATGAAGCGTGAAGCTTTCTTT

V gene: TRBV6-5
J gene: TRBJ2-3
clone size: once
D gene: .
CDR3 protein: CASSLDRGDTQYF
CDR3 DNA: TGTGCCAGCAGTTTAGACCGAGGTGATACGCAGTATTTT

V gene: TRBV4-3
J gene: TRBJ2-2
clone size: .
D gene: TRBD2
CDR3 protein: CASSQASKRGVTGELFF
CDR3 DNA: TGCGCCAGCAGCCAAGCATCCAAGCGGGGGGTAACCGGGGAGCTGTTTTTT

V gene: TRBV5-1
J gene: TRBJ2-3
clone size: .
D gene: .
CDR3 protein: CASSPHGGDTQYF
CDR3 DNA: TGCGCCAGCAGCCCCCACGGGGGAGATACGCAGTATTTT

V gene: TRBV3-1/TRBV3-2
J gene: TRBJ2-1
clone size: .
D gene: .
CDR3 protein: CASSQGEGEQFF
CDR3 DNA: TGTGCCAGCAGCCAAGGAGAGGGTGAGCAGTTCTTC

V gene: TRBV6-5
J gene: TRBJ2-7
clone size: .
D gene: .
CDR3 protein: CASSKQAAGLYEQYF
CDR3 DNA: TGTGCCAGCAGTAAACAGGCCGCCGGGCTCTACGAGCAGTACTTC

V gene: TRBV2
J gene: TRBJ2-1
clone size: .
D gene: TRBD1
CDR3 protein: CASSGTGGAYNEQFF
CDR3 DNA: TGTGCCAGCAGCGGGACAGGGGGCGCCTACAATGAGCAGTTCTTC

V gene: TRBV3-1/TRBV3-2
J gene: TRBJ1-5
clone size: .
D gene: .
CDR3 protein: CASSQELAQPQHF
CDR3 DNA: TGTGCCAGCAGCCAAGAATTAGCTCAGCCCCAGCATTTT

V gene: TRBV9
J gene: TRBJ1-3
clone size: .
D gene: TRBD1
CDR3 protein: CASSVRQGTDTIYF
CDR3 DNA: TGTGCCAGCAGCGTTCGACAGGGGACGGACACCATATATTTT

V gene: TRBV19
J gene: TRBJ2-7
clone size: .
D gene: .
CDR3 protein: CASSIAGFSYEQYF
CDR3 DNA: TGTGCCAGTAGTATCGCAGGTTTCTCCTACGAGCAGTACTTC

V gene: TRBV29-1
J gene: TRBJ2-7
clone size: .
D gene: .
CDR3 protein: CSDQAEYEQYF
CDR3 DNA: TGCAGCGACCAAGCGGAATACGAGCAGTACTTC

V gene: TRBV19
J gene: TRBJ2-7
clone size: .
D gene: .
CDR3 protein: CASSIQGGGYEQYF
CDR3 DNA: TGTGCCAGTAGTATACAGGGGGGCGGCTACGAGCAGTACTTC

V gene: TRBV12-3/TRBV12-4
J gene: TRBJ1-2
clone size: few
D gene: .
CDR3 protein: CASSAQGNYGYTF
CDR3 DNA: TGTGCCAGCAGTGCTCAGGGGAACTATGGCTACACCTTC

V gene: TRBV11-2
J gene: TRBJ2-1
clone size: once
D gene: .
CDR3 protein: CASSLVSGANEQFF
CDR3 DNA: TGTGCCAGCAGCTTAGTTTCAGGGGCAAATGAGCAGTTCTTC

V gene: TRBV28
J gene: TRBJ1-2
clone size: .
D gene: TRBD1
CDR3 protein: CASRRSLLGQFYGYTF
CDR3 DNA: TGTGCCAGCAGACGCTCCCTATTGGGACAGTTCTATGGCTACACCTTC

V gene: TRBV11-3
J gene: TRBJ1-1
clone size: .
D gene: .
CDR3 protein: CASSLGRNTEAFF
CDR3 DNA: TGTGCCAGCAGCTTGGGCAGAAACACTGAAGCTTTCTTT